The subject of this entry is one T cell receptor (beta chain). This clone was recorded once. Which antigen it targets is not known. No base qualities exist here, and no much larger clone lies one base off it. The data originate from a study of shared clonotypes between healthy human individuals (dated by TCRdb to the early 2020s). Looking at the study overall: The cohort comprised a couple of women and a few men aged 18 to 49 years. Leukapheresis yielded between about 0.9 and 10 billion PBMCs per donor. For each donor, CD4 naive and CD4 memory were each given three plates, CD8 naive was given two plates, and CD8 memory was given one plate. Blood TCR repertoires of roughly 5 healthy adults were deeply sequenced to estimate repertoire size and the extent of clonotype sharing between individuals. Libraries were prepared and TCR repertoires were sequenced by different laboratories using diverse techniques, in order to increase sequencing depth and limit assay-specific biases.

What the work shows at the level of the full study, not this receptor alone: Only blood was sampled, and tissue TCR repertoires likely differ from those in blood. Estimated clonotype richness was generally larger for naive than for memory subsets. Compared with non-shared clonotypes, clonotypes shared by all four sorted-subset donors had higher generation probabilities. The small number of donors limited the genetic and exposure-history diversity represented. Pairwise subsampling indicated that sequencing depth was expected to affect the degree of clonotype sharing among donors. About 4.5% of naive CD4, roughly 3.5% of naive CD8, roughly 2.5% of memory CD4, and 0.35% to 0.5% of memory CD8 clonotypes were shared across a few donors. Rarefaction of sorted-subset datasets indicated incomplete sequencing despite the large sequencing depth.

CD8 naive samples were obtained by positive selection for CCR7 among CD45RO-negative cells, yielding a CD45RA+CCR7+ population from which TemRA cells were excluded. Donors were healthy HIV-negative adults with no recently reported acute infections or vaccinations. Every donor was a Caucasian adult residing in Nashville, Tennessee, USA. Blood was collected by leukapheresis, and PBMCs were isolated by Ficoll-Histopaque density gradient centrifugation and then cryopreserved in liquid nitrogen vapor phase. Analytical flow cytometry was used to check the purity and quantity of every magnetically sorted T cell population. Genomic DNA was isolated from each sorted fraction and quantified by UV absorbance on a Nanodrop 2000c. TCR CDR3 regions were amplified from genomic DNA by multiplex PCR using the deep immunoSEQ assay. Genomic DNA extracted from each cell subset was distributed evenly over all wells of several immunoSEQ 96-well plates, and each plate served as one replicate. Each replicate PCR for sorted subsets received approximately 200 ng genomic DNA, equal to about 29,000 T cell genomes. Purified libraries were measured with a Qubit 3.0 fluorometer, size-checked on a Bioanalyzer 2100, and measured again with the KAPA Library Quantification kit. Every immunoSEQ 96-well plate was sequenced on a separate single-read 150-cycle Illumina NextSeq 550 flow cell. From the authors' description of their analysis: Because the immunoSEQ output held only junctional sequences and lacked quality scores, the filtering could not match the filtering applied to full-length reads. Sequences were annotated with PyIR, a Python wrapper for IgBLAST v1.9, and V/J genes and CDR3 were assigned using IMGT germline references. Reads were removed for weak V/J assignments (E-value above 1e-6), missing CDR3, stop codons, out-of-frame junctions, or ambiguous translated residues. V3J clonotypes were defined as sequences sharing the same inferred V gene, J gene, and CDR3 amino acid sequence. To compute the percentage overlap between repertoires, the number of shared unique clonotypes was divided by the size of the smaller repertoire. RTK rarefaction, the Chao1 estimator, and Recon v2.1 estimates of unobserved clonotypes were used to assess repertoire richness. Generation probabilities for all TCRbeta clonotypes obtained by the gDNA method from a handful of donors were computed using OLGA. This immuneACCESS table, as held by TCRdb, lists in-frame sequences with V and J called but not all clones. Of the missing ones, under half trace to an unresolved V gene in checked studies; the others have no known cause. The D gene and trimming were derived from the DNA, and the V and J assignments and clone size from that table. In this sample the table shows more than 2 million clones, approximately 95% of which occur a single time. 0.85% to 1.3% of the sample lies in the top ten.

V is reduced by 5 bases and J by 4 bases, leaving a spacing of 9 bases between them. From its cysteine to its phenylalanine, the CDR3 spans 13 amino acids. Only the CDR3 region is kept as DNA, spanning 39 bases read in frame from base 1. Sequences SEHNR (CDR1) and FQNEAQ (CDR2) are obtained from the germline V gene (reference sequence). The receptor was isolated from a man aged 18 to 29 in good health. This receptor chain uses TRBV7-9 and TRBJ2-1; the D segment cannot be called with confidence. What was sequenced was naive CD8+ T cells sorted from blood. In light of the paper, this sample's cell subset or site label describes: CD45RA+CCR7+. The sequenced DNA: TGTGCCAGCAGCCCCCGCCGGTACAATGAGCAGTTCTTC. This sequence encodes CASSPRRYNEQFF.